The sequence of this T cell receptor (beta chain) was determined in a study of T cell changes during pregnancy in multiple sclerosis. Germline lookup yields CDR1 MNHEY and CDR2 SMNVEV (reference sequence). Trimming left V 5 bases short and J 0 bases short, with 9 bases between. The CDR3 spans 14 residues. TCRdb's copy holds only in-frame clones and misses some; the assay was immunoSEQ multiplex PCR. Here the sample spans about 59,000 clones, approximately 90% being singletons. The chain links TRBV27 to TRBJ2-3; TRBD1 might be the D (5 bases). This TCR came from a female donor in good health, enrolled as a control in a pregnancy study. Material: peripheral blood, obtained in the first trimester of pregnancy. CDR3 in DNA: TGTGCCAGCAGTAATCGACAGAGCACAGATACGCAGTATTTT. It codes for CASSNRQSTDTQYF.